Listed below are T cell receptor beta chains from one sample, sequenced in a study of blood T cell repertoires in COVID-19. Sequenced by immunoSEQ multiplex PCR; TCRdb stores in-frame clones only, minus some. The sample shows 200,000 or so clones, 70% to 85% of them seen only once. Source material: peripheral blood. The receptor source for this set is a human donor in a cohort sampled during active COVID-19. Each CDR3 is given with its conserved first and last residue. A D gene is named only where the DNA matches it firmly.

v_gene: TRBV28; d_gene: .; j_gene: TRBJ1-4; CDR3aa: CASSFGTFGEKLFF
v_gene: TRBV2; d_gene: .; j_gene: TRBJ2-2; CDR3aa: CASSAVREAGELFF
v_gene: TRBV25-1; d_gene: .; j_gene: TRBJ1-5; CDR3aa: CASSEGLYSNQPQHF
v_gene: TRBV19; d_gene: .; j_gene: TRBJ1-5; CDR3aa: CASRRTAPNQPQHF
v_gene: TRBV24-1; d_gene: TRBD2; j_gene: TRBJ2-3; CDR3aa: CATSEVTSGHAPNTQYF
v_gene: TRBV7-2; d_gene: TRBD1; j_gene: TRBJ1-2; CDR3aa: CASSSTGWVGDRGEGYTF
v_gene: TRBV27; d_gene: .; j_gene: TRBJ2-1; CDR3aa: CASSLNQGGEQFF
v_gene: TRBV28; d_gene: .; j_gene: TRBJ1-1; CDR3aa: CASSPSVSRNTEAFF
v_gene: TRBV4-1; d_gene: .; j_gene: TRBJ1-3; CDR3aa: CASSQERGLLTIYF
v_gene: TRBV5-1; d_gene: TRBD2; j_gene: TRBJ2-7; CDR3aa: CASGIAGDEQYF
v_gene: TRBV7-2; d_gene: TRBD2; j_gene: TRBJ2-3; CDR3aa: CASSLDRRGGSTDTQYF
v_gene: TRBV7-9; d_gene: TRBD1; j_gene: TRBJ2-1; CDR3aa: CASSSGTGDGEQFF
v_gene: TRBV12-5; d_gene: TRBD1; j_gene: TRBJ2-3; CDR3aa: CASGLPPLQGAPDTQYF
v_gene: TRBV6-5; d_gene: TRBD2; j_gene: TRBJ2-1; CDR3aa: CASVSGNYNEQFF
v_gene: TRBV10-3; d_gene: TRBD2; j_gene: TRBJ2-5; CDR3aa: CAISESSGSVLGTQYF
v_gene: TRBV7-9; d_gene: .; j_gene: TRBJ2-7; CDR3aa: CASSLDRAYEQYF
v_gene: TRBV27; d_gene: .; j_gene: TRBJ1-2; CDR3aa: CASSLKSGINYGYTF
v_gene: TRBV7-9; d_gene: .; j_gene: TRBJ1-1; CDR3aa: CASSLDRVTEAFF
v_gene: TRBV12-3/TRBV12-4; d_gene: TRBD1; j_gene: TRBJ1-2; CDR3aa: CASSSGTADGYTF
v_gene: TRBV27; d_gene: TRBD1; j_gene: TRBJ1-2; CDR3aa: CASSAYRGVEGYTF
v_gene: TRBV6-5; d_gene: .; j_gene: TRBJ1-2; CDR3aa: CASSPQPGNYGYTF
v_gene: TRBV24-1; d_gene: TRBD1; j_gene: TRBJ2-5; CDR3aa: CATSATTGIETQYF
v_gene: TRBV4-1; d_gene: TRBD2; j_gene: TRBJ2-3; CDR3aa: CASSQRVLAESSDTQYF
v_gene: TRBV13; d_gene: TRBD1; j_gene: TRBJ2-7; CDR3aa: CASSEGTAGYEQYF
v_gene: TRBV12-3/TRBV12-4; d_gene: .; j_gene: TRBJ2-1; CDR3aa: CASSPGVGNEQFF
v_gene: TRBV27; d_gene: .; j_gene: TRBJ2-5; CDR3aa: CASSPGSETQYF
v_gene: TRBV4-1; d_gene: .; j_gene: TRBJ2-7; CDR3aa: CASSQAADTSYEQYF
v_gene: TRBV2; d_gene: TRBD1; j_gene: TRBJ1-3; CDR3aa: CASSFQGAGNTIYF
v_gene: TRBV28; d_gene: .; j_gene: TRBJ2-7; CDR3aa: CASSLRERYLRREQYF
v_gene: TRBV18; d_gene: TRBD1; j_gene: TRBJ1-1; CDR3aa: CASSQQGGTEAFF
v_gene: TRBV27; d_gene: .; j_gene: TRBJ2-5; CDR3aa: CASKLRGRGREETQYF
v_gene: TRBV10-1; d_gene: .; j_gene: TRBJ2-1; CDR3aa: CASSEGGGSYNEQFF
v_gene: TRBV18; d_gene: .; j_gene: TRBJ1-6; CDR3aa: CASSLQGNNSPLHF
v_gene: TRBV28; d_gene: TRBD1; j_gene: TRBJ1-2; CDR3aa: CASSLGMTGRGYTF
v_gene: TRBV28; d_gene: TRBD2; j_gene: TRBJ2-7; CDR3aa: CASLTSGGNSYEQYF
v_gene: TRBV27; d_gene: .; j_gene: TRBJ2-1; CDR3aa: CASRRLSGPTGNEQFF
v_gene: TRBV28; d_gene: TRBD1; j_gene: TRBJ2-2; CDR3aa: CASSLDTGDTGELFF
v_gene: TRBV27; d_gene: TRBD2; j_gene: TRBJ2-1; CDR3aa: CASSLAGGHNEQFF
v_gene: TRBV27; d_gene: .; j_gene: TRBJ1-6; CDR3aa: CASSLSGEGGTPLHF
v_gene: TRBV7-6; d_gene: .; j_gene: TRBJ1-2; CDR3aa: CASSLNQGYGYTF
v_gene: TRBV19; d_gene: .; j_gene: TRBJ1-4; CDR3aa: CASSPQGSNEKLFF
v_gene: TRBV30; d_gene: TRBD1; j_gene: TRBJ1-5; CDR3aa: CACNTGDRGNQPQHF
v_gene: TRBV4-2; d_gene: .; j_gene: TRBJ2-5; CDR3aa: CASSQVTGNVETQYF
v_gene: TRBV5-8; d_gene: .; j_gene: TRBJ2-3; CDR3aa: CASSLRDAGPRTDTQYF
v_gene: TRBV20-1; d_gene: TRBD1; j_gene: TRBJ1-6; CDR3aa: CSASQGAYNSPLHF
v_gene: TRBV2; d_gene: .; j_gene: TRBJ2-5; CDR3aa: CASRTQGAQETQYF
v_gene: TRBV7-2; d_gene: .; j_gene: TRBJ2-3; CDR3aa: CASRAGGASDTQYF
v_gene: TRBV12-5; d_gene: TRBD1; j_gene: TRBJ2-3; CDR3aa: CASGLQGATDTQYF